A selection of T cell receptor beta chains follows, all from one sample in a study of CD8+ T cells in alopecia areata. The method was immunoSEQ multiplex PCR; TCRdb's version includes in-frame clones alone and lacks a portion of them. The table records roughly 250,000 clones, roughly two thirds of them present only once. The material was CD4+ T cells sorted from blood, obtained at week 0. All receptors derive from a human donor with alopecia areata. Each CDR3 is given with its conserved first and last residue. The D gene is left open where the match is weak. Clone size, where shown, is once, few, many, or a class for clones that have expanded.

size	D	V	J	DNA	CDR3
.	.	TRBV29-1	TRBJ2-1	TGCAGCGTTCTGGCCGGACCTACGTCCTACAATGAGCAGTTCTTC	CSVLAGPTSYNEQFF
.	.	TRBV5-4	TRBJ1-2	TGTGCCAGCAGCCGCGAGGTTCTTGTTAACTATGGCTACACCTTC	CASSREVLVNYGYTF
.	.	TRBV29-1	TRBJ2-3	TGCAGTTCCGGGGGAAGCACAGATACGCAGTATTTT	CSSGGSTDTQYF
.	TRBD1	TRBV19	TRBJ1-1	TGTGCCTCCCGGGACAGGGGGGGGACTGAAGCTTTCTTT	CASRDRGGTEAFF
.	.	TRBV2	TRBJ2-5	TGTGCCAGCGGGCCCGAGGAGACCCAGTACTTC	CASGPEETQYF
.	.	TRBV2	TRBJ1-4	TGTGCCACAGGAGGCAGGCTTTATAATGAAAAACTGTTTTTT	CATGGRLYNEKLFF
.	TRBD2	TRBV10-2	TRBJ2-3	TGCGCCAGCAGGGAGACTAGCGGACGCACAGATACGCAGTATTTT	CASRETSGRTDTQYF
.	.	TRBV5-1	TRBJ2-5	TGCGCCAGCAGCTTTACGCCGACAGGGACCCAGTACTTC	CASSFTPTGTQYF
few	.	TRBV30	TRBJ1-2	TGTGCCTGGAGTGTCCAGGGCGGCTACACCTTC	CAWSVQGGYTF
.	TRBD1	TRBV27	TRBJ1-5	TGTGCCAGCAGTCCAGGACAGGTGGGTAGGTCCCAGCATTTT	CASSPGQVGRSQHF
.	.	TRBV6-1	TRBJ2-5	TGTGCCAGCAGTGGGACATACCAAGAGACCCAGTACTTC	CASSGTYQETQYF
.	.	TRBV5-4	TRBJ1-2	TGTGCCAGCAGCTTGTTTCTGGAAGGCTACACCTTC	CASSLFLEGYTF
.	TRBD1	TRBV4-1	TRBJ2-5	TGCGCCAGCAGCCAAGTCAGGGGGTTCAAGACCCAGTACTTC	CASSQVRGFKTQYF
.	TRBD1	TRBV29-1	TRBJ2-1	TGCAGCGTTGGCGGGACAGGGGTAGACCCCTACAATGAGCAGTTCTTC	CSVGGTGVDPYNEQFF
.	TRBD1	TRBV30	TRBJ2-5	TGTGCCTGGAGTGTAGAGGACAGGGGGAGAGAGACCCAGTACTTC	CAWSVEDRGRETQYF
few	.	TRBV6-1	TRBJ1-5	TGTGCCAGCAGTGCAAAAGGGACCGCAAGCAATCAGCCCCAGCATTTT	CASSAKGTASNQPQHF
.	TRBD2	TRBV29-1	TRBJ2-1	TGCAGCGTTGCCAGCGGGGCCCTTCGGGTGTACAATGAGCAGTTCTTC	CSVASGALRVYNEQFF
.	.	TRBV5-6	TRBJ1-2	TGTGCCAGCAGCTCGCCGGGCCGAAACTATGGCTACACCTTC	CASSSPGRNYGYTF
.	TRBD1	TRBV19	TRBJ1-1	TGTGCCAGTACTATAAACAGGGGGACCGGGAATGAAGCTTTCTTT	CASTINRGTGNEAFF
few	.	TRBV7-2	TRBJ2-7	TGTGCCAGCAGCCCTGCCGGGGCTTGGTACGAGCAGTACTTC	CASSPAGAWYEQYF